The sequence of this T cell receptor beta chain was determined in a study of T cell responses to AZD1222 COVID-19 vaccine. With 0 bases removed from V and 1 base from J, the gap between germline ends came to 7 bases. Looked up from germline, CDR1 is SGHRS and CDR2 is YFSETQ. The CDR3 spans 14 residues. Some clones are missing from TCRdb's copy, which holds only in-frame ones; the method was immunoSEQ multiplex PCR. Among over 70,000 clones listed, approximately 81% were seen once. Sequencing was performed on peripheral blood, taken on day 0 of AZD1222 vaccination. This rearrangement joins TRBV5-1 to TRBJ1-1; D gene unclear. The TCR originated in an adult in good health. DNA of the CDR3: TGCGCCAGCAGCTTGGGGACGGCGAACACTGAAGCTTTCTTT. It specifies CASSLGTANTEAFF.